This T cell receptor (beta chain) was documented in a study of blood T cell repertoires in COVID-19. Study overall: Researchers got acute and convalescent COVID-19 samples from the United States, Italy and Spain. In each case, the material was cDNA or gDNA derived from T cells, B-cell-depleted T cells, or PBMCs.

V was clipped by 2 bases and J by 2 bases; unmatched bases: 6. The CDR3 has 15 residues. The germline CDR1 and CDR2 sequences are SGHTA and FQGNSA. In the original processing: Amplification of reference gene primers was used by the study to estimate nucleated cell counts. Repertoires were generated with immunoSEQ multiplex PCR, while TCRdb's copy carries only in-frame clones and drops some. That table furnishes V, J and clone size, whereas the DNA furnished D and trimming. The sample carries about 82,000 clones, 75% to 85% recorded once. The V call is TRBV7-2, the J call TRBJ2-7, with 7 bases fitting TRBD2. The sample consisted of peripheral blood. The TCR was taken from a woman aged 40 to 49 with active or convalescent COVID-19. The CDR3: CASSLQAGLTYEQYF. In DNA, the CDR3 is TGTGCCAGCAGCTTACAGGCGGGACTAACCTACGAGCAGTACTTC.